This section outlines one TCR beta chain sequence together with its context. Its antigen is still unknown. No base qualities exist here, and no much larger clone lies one base off it. The library was built by means of the immunoSEQ multiplex PCR assay. TCR beta CDR3 sequencing was performed on DNA from the cultured, isolated CD4+ T cells. In the paper's pipeline: The analysis removed non-productive TCR sequences, trimmed reads to the CDR3 region, and retained only CDR3s that were 7 or more amino acids long. The MANAFEST web app was used to identify antigen-specific clonotypes by comparing expansion in peptide wells with expansion in reference cultures. Positive clones required FDR<0.05 expansion versus reference and all other wells, odds ratio above 5, and frequency above 0.1% in two replicate wells. A clonotype was defined as cross-reactive if the clonotype was significantly expanded both in SARS-CoV-2 spike wells and in at least one common cold coronavirus spike condition. CDR3 similarity was assessed by Levenshtein distance with the stringdist R package, and unrooted trees were built with ape in R 3.6.1. In its TCRdb copy, this immuneACCESS table keeps in-frame sequences only and misses some clones. Where compared with another copy, unresolved V genes explain less than half of these, and the others have no known cause. The DNA gave D and trimming, while V, J and clone size come from that table. This sample holds 14,000 or so clones; over 70% were observed only once. The ten top clones hold 15% to 20% of the sample.

This record belongs to a study of vaccination effects on CD4 cells after COVID-19 (dated by TCRdb to between 2021 and 2024). The study in broad terms: Three convalescent patients were sampled early (day +14) and late (day +241, +227, +161 respectively) after vaccination. Post-vaccine samples across the study were collected a median of 72 days after the second dose, with a range of 14 to 241. SARS-CoV-2 spike-specific CD4+ TCR repertoires from before and after mRNA vaccination were compared in COVID-19 convalescent patients and in infection-naive vaccine recipients. A total of more than 8 COVID-19 convalescent patients and a handful of SARS-CoV-2-naive healthy vaccine recipients were included in the full study. The Oncomine TCR Beta short-read assay on an Illumina iSeq 100 was used to sequence cultures from other donors in the study.

To identify antigen-specific CD4+ T cell clonotypes by their expansion, the ViraFEST assay first stimulated PBMC with viral peptide pools and then applied TCR sequencing. After roughly 11 days of culture, CD4+ T cells were isolated with the EasySep CD4+ T cell isolation kit. Convalescent patients had PCR-confirmed SARS-CoV-2 infection between March and December 2020, before Alpha, Beta and Delta variants emerged in the United States. Two doses of either the BNT162b2 or the mRNA-1273 mRNA SARS-CoV-2 vaccine were administered to participants. Two million PBMC per well were cultured in IMDM with about 5.1% human AB serum, 9 to 10 IU/ml IL-2 and gentamicin, plus 10 ug/ml peptides. On days 3 and 7, half of the culture medium was replaced with fresh IL-2-containing medium. Unless otherwise noted, each peptide stimulation condition was cultured in triplicate wells. Using Ficoll-Paque Plus gradient centrifugation, PBMC were separated from whole blood and then either used fresh or cryopreserved at -140C. The overlapping peptide pools covered the spike proteins of SARS-CoV-2 as well as those of the common cold coronaviruses HCoV-NL63, HCoV-OC43 and HCoV-229E. The QIAamp micro DNA kit was used to extract genomic DNA from the cultured CD4+ T cells.

The germline V gene sets CDR1 to MDHEN and CDR2 to SYDVKM. Reading from cysteine to phenylalanine, the CDR3 counts 16 amino acids. The only DNA kept is the CDR3, 48 bases in frame from the first base. V loses 8 bases, J loses 1 base, and the germline ends lie 18 bases apart. General study outcomes and caveats: Marked clonal contraction was observed in both infection-induced and vaccine-induced clones at late post-vaccination timepoints, consistent with waning T cell responses. In convalescent patients, the post-vaccine spike-reactive repertoire was composed mainly of new vaccine-induced clones that were largely distinct from infection-induced clones. The study was limited by a small number of convalescent patients and lacked early post-infection timepoints.

The sequenced sample was CD4+ T cells from PBMCs cultured with SARS-CoV-2 spike peptides, obtained after COVID-19 vaccination. The cell subset or site label, as the study defines it: SARS-CoV-2 spike overlapping peptide pool stimulation. The receptor comes from a human donor who had a prior SARS-CoV-2 infection. This sequence uses TRBV28 and TRBJ1-5; perhaps TRBD1 is the D gene, with 5 bases matching. The nucleotides are TGTGCCAGCTATGAATCTGGACACAGGAGCAATCAGCCCCAGCATTTT. Its product reads: CASYESGHRSNQPQHF.